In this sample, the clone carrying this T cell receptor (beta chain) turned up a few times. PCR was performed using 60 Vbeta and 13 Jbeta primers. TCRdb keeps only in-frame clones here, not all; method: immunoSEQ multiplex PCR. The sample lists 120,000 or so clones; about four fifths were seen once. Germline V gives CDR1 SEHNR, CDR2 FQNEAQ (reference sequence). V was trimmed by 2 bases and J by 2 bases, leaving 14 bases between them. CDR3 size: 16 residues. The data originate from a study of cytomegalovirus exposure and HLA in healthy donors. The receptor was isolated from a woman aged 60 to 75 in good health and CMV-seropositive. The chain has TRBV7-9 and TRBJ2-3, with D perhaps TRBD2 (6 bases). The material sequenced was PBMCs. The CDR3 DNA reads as TGTGCCAGCAGCTTATTCGCCCCGGGGGACACAGATACGCAGTATTTT. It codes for CASSLFAPGDTDTQYF.